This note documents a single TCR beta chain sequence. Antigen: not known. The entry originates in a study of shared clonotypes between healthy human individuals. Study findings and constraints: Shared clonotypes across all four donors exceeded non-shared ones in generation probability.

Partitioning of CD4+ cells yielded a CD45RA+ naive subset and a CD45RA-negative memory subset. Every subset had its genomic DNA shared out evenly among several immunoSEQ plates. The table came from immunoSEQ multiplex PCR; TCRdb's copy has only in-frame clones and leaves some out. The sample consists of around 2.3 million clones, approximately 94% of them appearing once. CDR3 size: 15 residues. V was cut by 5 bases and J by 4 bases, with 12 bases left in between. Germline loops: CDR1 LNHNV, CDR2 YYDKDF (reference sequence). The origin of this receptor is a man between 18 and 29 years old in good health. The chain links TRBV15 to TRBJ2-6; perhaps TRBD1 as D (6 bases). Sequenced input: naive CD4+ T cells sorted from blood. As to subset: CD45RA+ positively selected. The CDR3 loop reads CATSPRTEGANVLTF. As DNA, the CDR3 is TGTGCCACCAGCCCCCGGACAGAAGGGGCCAACGTCCTGACTTTC.